This T cell receptor beta chain was found in a study of T cell repertoires in cytomegalovirus infection. As for the study in general: CMV infection together with matching HLA type was indicated by public TCR beta signatures.

Worth noting for this clonotype: No antigen is known for it.

Study outcomes and limitations: Adding up the frequency of public TCR beta families identified people who carried CMV plus the relevant HLA. Clonotype analysis showed dominance of the ex vivo response by HLA-C-restricted CMV-specific TCR beta clonotypes.

TCRdb analysed the reads with MiXCR anew, one entry per CDR3 protein. The data hold around 320,000 distinct CDR3 sequences, with 8% to 10% observed a single time. Trimming cost V 0 bases and J 6 bases, with 9 bases left between them. This CDR3 region has 14 residues. Germline V gene data show CDR1 as LGHNT and CDR2 as FRNRAP. The sequencing sample was made of PBMCs. This chain joins TRBV12-5 and TRBJ1-5, with D possibly matching TRBD1 (5 bases). This sequence was found in a human donor in good health (CMV status not recorded). Some clones in this sample may be carry-over from other donors' samples. This CDR3 is CASGLVLGGQPQHF. CDR3 in DNA: TGTGCTAGTGGTTTGGTACTTGGGGGTCAGCCCCAGCATTTT.